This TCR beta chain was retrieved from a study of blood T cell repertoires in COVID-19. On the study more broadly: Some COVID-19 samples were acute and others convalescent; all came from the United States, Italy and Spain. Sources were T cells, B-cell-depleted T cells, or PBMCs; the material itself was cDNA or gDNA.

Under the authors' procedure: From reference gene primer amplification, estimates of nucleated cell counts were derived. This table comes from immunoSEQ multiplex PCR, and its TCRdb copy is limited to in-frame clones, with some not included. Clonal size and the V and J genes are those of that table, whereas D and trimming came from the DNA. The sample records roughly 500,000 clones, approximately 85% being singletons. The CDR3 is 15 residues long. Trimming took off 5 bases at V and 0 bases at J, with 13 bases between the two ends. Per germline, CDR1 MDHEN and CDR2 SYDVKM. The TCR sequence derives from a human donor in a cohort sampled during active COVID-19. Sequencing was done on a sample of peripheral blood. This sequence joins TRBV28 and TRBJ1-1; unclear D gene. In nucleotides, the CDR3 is TGTGCCAGCAGTATGGCGGGCAGTATGAACACTGAAGCTTTCTTT. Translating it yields CASSMAGSMNTEAFF.